This TCR beta chain is drawn from a study of OX40 agonist ivuxolimab in advanced cancers. Study-level results: Determination of antigen specificity was not performed for the expanded peripheral T cells.

Generated by immunoSEQ multiplex PCR, the TCRdb table keeps only in-frame clones and is missing some. The data show approximately 90,000 clones, roughly 89% seen once. This clone was recorded a few times. Its cognate antigen is unknown. The germline V and J ends were trimmed by 5 bases and 4 bases, with 11 bases remaining between them. Per the germline V gene, CDR1 is SEHNR and CDR2 is FQNEAQ (reference sequence). The CDR3 is made up of 13 amino acids. The material was CD4+ or CD8+ T cells sorted from blood, obtained in a trial of the OX40 agonist ivuxolimab. The sequence came from an adult with an advanced solid tumor such as melanoma, head and neck, liver or kidney cancer. This chain joins TRBV7-9 and TRBJ1-1, with D possibly being TRBD1 (5 bases). As DNA, the CDR3 is TGTGCCAGCAGCATAAGACAGAGCACTGAAGCTTTCTTT. It encodes CASSIRQSTEAFF. The full variable domain, completed using reference TRBV7-9 and TRBJ1-1, is DTGVSQNPRHKITKRGQNVTFRCDPISEHNRLYWYRQTLGQGPEFLTYFQNEAQLEKSRLLSDRFSAERPKGSFSTLEIQRTEQGDSAMYLCASSIRQSTEAFFGQGTRLTVV.